This TCR beta chain is drawn from a study of blood T cell repertoires in COVID-19. Study at large: COVID-19 samples, acute and convalescent, were from the United States, Italy and Spain. Sources were T cells, B-cell-depleted T cells, or PBMCs; the material itself was cDNA or gDNA.

As originally analysed: Quantification of nucleated cells was approximated via reference gene primer amplification. TCRdb's table, derived via immunoSEQ multiplex PCR, lists solely in-frame clones and lacks some. The V and J calls and the clone size are those of that table, but D and trimming were determined from the DNA. Of about 140,000 clones listed, about 82% are singletons. There are many counts of this clone. CDR3 length: 15 amino acids. Germline loops: CDR1 MNHEY, CDR2 SVGEGT. Germline trimming cut 2 bases from V and 3 bases from J; bases unmatched to any gene: 2. Input material: peripheral blood. The chain uses TRBV6-2 or TRBV6-3 and TRBJ2-2, with 8 bases aligning to TRBD1. The receptor was isolated from a woman older than 75 with active or convalescent COVID-19. The CDR3 is CASSYQGADTGELFF. In DNA form, the CDR3 reads TGTGCCAGCAGTTACCAGGGGGCGGACACCGGGGAGCTGTTTTTT.